These 28 T cell receptor beta chains were sequenced from one sample in a study of cytomegalovirus exposure and HLA in healthy donors. This PCR relied on a set of 60 Vbeta primers and 13 Jbeta primers. Repertoires were generated with immunoSEQ multiplex PCR, while TCRdb's copy carries only in-frame clones and drops some. The sample holds about 160,000 clones, approximately 72% seen once. Sequencing input: PBMCs. These receptors were obtained from a man aged 40-50 years in good health and CMV-seropositive.

The J gene is TRBJ1-2, the V gene TRBV6-5; 8 positions match TRBD1. Unmatched junction bases numbered 11, after V lost 3 bases and J lost 8 bases. This CDR3 contains 15 residues. Germline V gene data show CDR1 as MNHEY and CDR2 as SVGAGI. The CDR3 sequence: CASSYSGQGMSGYTF. The CDR3 bases are TGTGCCAGCAGTTATTCAGGACAGGGAATGAGCGGCTACACCTTC.

The rearrangement joins TRBV12-5 to TRBJ2-6; TRBD1 matches 12 bases. Unmatched junction bases numbered 9, after V lost 5 bases and J lost 1 base. The germline gives CDR1 LGHNT, CDR2 FRNRAP. The CDR3 totals 19 residues. The CDR3 spells CASGTSLGQGASGANVLTF. DNA of the CDR3: TGTGCTAGTGGTACCTCGCTGGGACAGGGGGCTTCTGGGGCCAACGTCCTGACTTTC.

Only a few counts were recorded for this clone. The chain recombines TRBV25-1 with TRBJ2-5, with unresolved D. The germline V gene has CDR1 MGHDK and CDR2 SYGVNS. V gave up 2 bases and J gave up 5 bases, with 15 bases separating them. This CDR3 spans 15 amino acids. CDR3 sequence (DNA): TGTGCCAGCAGTGAACCCGCGGCGAGGAGTGAGACCCAGTACTTC. It translates to CASSEPAARSETQYF.

This chain uses TRBV2 with TRBJ1-1, with a tentative D call TRBD1 (6 bases). The germline gives CDR1 SNHLY, CDR2 FYNNEI. The CDR3 has 13 amino acids. V was cut by 9 bases and J by 2 bases, with 13 bases left in between. This CDR3 reads CASTGNSNTEAFF. DNA of the CDR3: TGTGCCAGTACAGGGAATTCTAACACTGAAGCTTTCTTT.

The chain joins TRBV7-6 to TRBJ2-1; 7 bases map to TRBD2. CDR3 length: 15 residues. Germline-derived CDR1 and CDR2 are SGHVS and FNYEAQ. V lost 5 bases, J lost 6 bases, and 10 bases stayed unmatched. CDR3 sequence (DNA): TGTGCCAGCAGCCCCGGGCGGGGGACCTTCAATGAGCAGTTCTTC. It codes for CASSPGRGTFNEQFF.

The J gene is TRBJ1-5, the V gene TRBV7-2; D not resolved. V was trimmed by 5 bases and J by 10 bases, leaving 15 bases between them. This CDR3 has 13 amino acids. The germline V gene encodes CDR1 SGHTA and CDR2 FQGNSA. The CDR3, as DNA: TGTGCCAGCAGCCAAGACACCGCCCAACCCCAGCATTTT. Its protein is CASSQDTAQPQHF.

The chain recombines TRBV27 with TRBJ1-5, with 9 bases lining up with TRBD1. The CDR3 length is 16 residues. Germline loops: CDR1 MNHEY, CDR2 SMNVEV (reference sequence). Unmatched junction bases numbered 7, after V lost 7 bases and J lost 0 bases. CDR3 DNA: TGTGCCAGCATCCGGACAGGGGCGTATAGCAATCAGCCCCAGCATTTT. This sequence encodes CASIRTGAYSNQPQHF.

This clone has only one observation. The chain couples TRBV19 to TRBJ1-1, with 7 bases aligning to TRBD1. Germline V gene lookup returns CDR1 LNHDA and CDR2 SQIVND (reference sequence). The V and J ends lost 5 bases and 7 bases, in that order; junction bases with no gene match: 4. The CDR3 loop spans 12 amino acids. The CDR3 nucleotides are TGTGCCAGTAGTGTCCGGACAGGTGAAGCTTTCTTT. Encoded protein: CASSVRTGEAFF.

A single count supports this clone. The chain joins TRBV29-1 to TRBJ2-7, with D maybe TRBD2 (5 bases). Germline-derived CDR1 and CDR2 are SQVTM and ANQGSEA. This CDR3 has 12 amino acids. V was trimmed by 8 bases and J by 5 bases, leaving 16 bases between them. CDR3: CSTEGVGDEQYF. The CDR3 region has the DNA TGCAGCACCGAAGGCGTCGGGGACGAGCAGTACTTC.

The chain joins TRBV2 to TRBJ2-3, with 7 bases aligning to TRBD1. The CDR3 length is 14 residues. Germline V lookup: CDR1 SNHLY, CDR2 FYNNEI. V trimming: 6 bases; J trimming: 2 bases; junction bases outside the gene matches: 5. The CDR3 DNA follows: TGTGCCAGCAGGGGGGACAGTTCCACAGATACGCAGTATTTT. Protein product: CASRGDSSTDTQYF.

The CDR3 loop is CASREHQWTATFEAFF. As DNA, the CDR3 is TGTGCCAGCAGAGAACATCAGTGGACAGCCACCTTTGAAGCTTTCTTT. The genes are TRBV6-1 and TRBJ1-1; the D gene is possibly TRBD1 (6 bases). The V end lost 6 bases, the J end lost 7 bases, and 24 bases lay between the germline ends. The germline V gene has CDR1 MNHNS and CDR2 SASEGT. The CDR3 contains 16 residues.

This rearrangement joins TRBV27 to TRBJ2-3, with D tentatively TRBD2 (5 bases). Germline assignment: CDR1 MNHEY and CDR2 SMNVEV (reference sequence). V dropped 3 bases and J dropped 2 bases, with 6 bases sitting between them. CDR3 length: 13 residues. This chain's CDR3 is CASSLGVTDTQYF. DNA for the CDR3: TGTGCCAGCAGTTTGGGAGTCACAGATACGCAGTATTTT.

The genes are TRBV2 and TRBJ2-7; D may be TRBD2 (6 bases). CDR3 length: 13 residues. The V end lost 5 bases, the J end lost 3 bases, and 11 bases lay between the germline ends. Per the germline V gene, CDR1 is SNHLY and CDR2 is FYNNEI. CDR3 region: CASSRTGDYEQYF. DNA of the CDR3: TGTGCCAGCAGTAGGACGGGAGACTACGAGCAGTACTTC.

The chain couples TRBV18 to TRBJ1-1; 7 bases are shared with TRBD1. From germline, CDR1 is KGHSH and CDR2 LQKENI. This CDR3 spans 17 amino acids. J gave up 6 bases and V 6 bases, and 19 bases lay outside the gene matches. DNA of the CDR3: TGTGCCAGCTCCCCTACCACCGTTGGCAGGGGGGTAGCTGAAGCTTTCTTT. It translates to CASSPTTVGRGVAEAFF.

V is TRBV5-6 and J is TRBJ2-2, with D tentatively TRBD1 (5 bases). The germline CDR1 and CDR2 sequences are SGHDT and YYEEEE. The CDR3 covers 15 residues. The germline V and J ends were trimmed by 0 bases and 4 bases, with 10 bases remaining between them. The CDR3 coding sequence is TGTGCCAGCAGCTTGGCCCGGACAACCACCGGGGAGCTGTTTTTT. Its translation: CASSLARTTTGELFF.

This clone was observed a handful of times. The chain carries TRBV6-1 and TRBJ2-7; D not certain. The V end lost 5 bases, the J end lost 3 bases, and 11 bases lay between the germline ends. Germline lookup yields CDR1 MNHNS and CDR2 SASEGT. The CDR3 is 13 amino acids. DNA of the CDR3: TGTGCCAGCAGTCACAACCCCAGCTACGAGCAGTACTTC. This codes for CASSHNPSYEQYF.

The gene calls are TRBV6-1 and TRBJ2-5; D might be TRBD2 (6 bases). This CDR3 is built from 14 residues. The V gene lost 3 bases and the J gene lost 5 bases, with 13 bases spanning the gap. Per germline, CDR1 MNHNS and CDR2 SASEGT. CDR3 sequence reads: CASSDLATKETQYF. CDR3 coding DNA: TGTGCCAGCAGTGACCTAGCGACGAAGGAGACCCAGTACTTC.

This clone was picked up a small number of times. The chain carries TRBV29-1 and TRBJ2-3; 9 bases are a match to TRBD2. With 8 bases clipped from V and 0 bases from J, the junction kept 6 bases outside the gene matches. Germline CDR1 reads SQVTM; CDR2 reads ANQGSEA. The CDR3 sequence is 14 residues long. CDR3 in DNA: TGCAGCTCCGCGGGGGGGCCAAGCACAGATACGCAGTATTTT. Its translation: CSSAGGPSTDTQYF.

About this clone: The junction differs from germline at one of its ends, possibly a read error. The chain joins TRBV7-7 to TRBJ2-5, with D possibly matching TRBD2 (5 bases). The last part of the DNA fits TRBJ2-7 better; the J call may be wrong. This CDR3 region has 15 residues. Germline V gives CDR1 SSHAT, CDR2 FNYEAQ (reference sequence). CDR3 in amino acids: CASSDRRRAVHEQYF. The CDR3 DNA reads TGTGCTAGCAGCGACCGGCGCCGAGCGGTCCACGAGCAGTACTTC.

This clone was picked up a small number of times. The V and J genes are TRBV10-2 and TRBJ1-6; the D gene is possibly TRBD1 (5 bases). CDR1 WSHSY and CDR2 SAAADI come from the germline V gene. V lost 7 bases, J lost 0 bases, and 16 bases lay in between. CDR3 length: 17 amino acids. CDR3 region: CASKPRTFSSYNSPLHF. The CDR3 DNA is TGCGCCAGCAAACCCAGGACATTCAGCTCCTATAATTCACCCCTCCACTTT.

This clone occurred a few times. The chain employs TRBV19 and TRBJ2-7; 8 bases are a match to TRBD1. In germline, CDR1 is LNHDA, CDR2 SQIVND (reference sequence). With 5 bases clipped from V and 3 bases from J, the junction kept 6 bases outside the gene matches. The CDR3 runs to 14 residues. CDR3 loop: CASSAYRGSYEQYF. DNA for the CDR3: TGTGCCAGTAGTGCCTACAGGGGGAGCTACGAGCAGTACTTC. Together with reference TRBV19 and TRBJ2-7, the CDR3 gives the full variable domain: DGGITQSPKYLFRKEGQNVTLSCEQNLNHDAMYWYRQDPGQGLRLIYYSQIVNDFQKGDIAEGYSVSREKKESFPLTVTSAQKNPTAFYLCASSAYRGSYEQYFGPGTRLTVT.

J is TRBJ1-4 and V is TRBV4-3; 7 bases are a match to TRBD1. The germline CDR1 and CDR2 sequences are LGHNA and YSLEER. V lost 1 base to trimming and J lost 4 bases; unmatched junction nucleotides: 9. CDR3 length equals 17 residues. The CDR3 DNA reads TGCGCCAGCAGCCAAGGACAGGGCGCTCGTATTAATGAAAAACTGTTTTTT. It codes for CASSQGQGARINEKLFF.

The V call is TRBV28, the J call TRBJ2-7, with TRBD2 matching over 7 bases. The CDR3 has 16 amino acids. V shed 2 bases, J shed 0 bases, and the junction held 7 bases outside the gene matches. From germline, CDR1 is MDHEN and CDR2 SYDVKM. CDR3 sequence (DNA): TGTGCCAGCAGTTTAGGGGGACTAAAGAGCTCCTACGAGCAGTACTTC. Its protein product is CASSLGGLKSSYEQYF.

This clone has ten or more counts. The J gene is TRBJ2-7, the V gene TRBV5-1; the D gene is possibly TRBD2 (7 bases). The CDR3 length is 14 residues. Germline V gene data show CDR1 as SGHRS and CDR2 as YFSETQ. Trimming took off 0 bases at V and 5 bases at J, with 12 bases between the two ends. The CDR3 coding sequence is TGCGCCAGCAGCTTGGCGGGGAGGGGGGACGAGCAGTACTTC. It translates to CASSLAGRGDEQYF.

The chain has TRBV10-3 and TRBJ2-1; 8 nucleotides align to TRBD2. This CDR3 is 13 amino acids long. Germline V gene lookup returns CDR1 ENHRY and CDR2 SYGVKD. J was trimmed by 10 bases and V by 0 bases; bases with no gene match: 2. Written as DNA, the CDR3 is TGTGCCATCAGTGAGTCGAGCGGGGGAGAGCAGTTCTTC. The encoded protein is CAISESSGGEQFF.

A remark on this clone: This likely comes from a read error, as the CDR3 has no conserved phenylalanine or tryptophan at its end. This chain joins TRBV2 and TRBJ1-6, with D possibly matching TRBD1 (6 bases). Germline V gene sequence: CDR1 SNHLY, CDR2 FYNNEI. With 6 bases removed from V and 8 bases from J, the gap between germline ends came to 20 bases. CDR3 length: 16 amino acids. CDR3 loop: CASRQIMAGDHSPLHL. The CDR3 DNA is TGTGCCAGCAGGCAAATCATGGCAGGGGACCATTCACCCCTCCACCTT.

The chain joins TRBV7-2 to TRBJ1-1; 7 positions match TRBD1. In germline, CDR1 is SGHTA, CDR2 FQGNSA. The CDR3 consists of 15 residues. Unmatched junction bases numbered 4, after V lost 2 bases and J lost 1 base. The CDR3 DNA reads as TGTGCCAGCAGCTTATACGGGACAGCGAACACTGAAGCTTTCTTT. Encoded protein: CASSLYGTANTEAFF.

The chain links TRBV7-2 to TRBJ1-2, with D maybe TRBD1 (6 bases). V was cut by 5 bases and J by 4 bases, with 17 bases left in between. The CDR3 extends over 15 amino acids. CDR1 is SGHTA, CDR2 FQGNSA, per germline. CDR3 bases: TGTGCCAGCAGCCCAAGACAGGTTTCAGGCTATGGCTACACCTTC. This sequence encodes CASSPRQVSGYGYTF.